This TCR beta chain emerged from a study of response to subunit inactivated influenza vaccine. This CDR3 comprises 13 residues. Germline values: CDR1 ENHRY, CDR2 SYGVKD. The trim removed 8 bases at V and 3 bases at J, leaving 5 bases unmatched. TCRdb re-analysed the RT-PCR reads in MiXCR, keeping a single row per CDR3 protein. The sample consists of 650,000 or so distinct CDR3 sequences, 12% to 15% of them appearing once. Study observations and caveats: The authors suggested that few new T cells are recruited per seasonal influenza vaccination.

On this clonotype: Its antigen is still unknown.

This sequence joins TRBV10-3 and TRBJ2-5; 8 nucleotides line up with TRBD1. Here the sequenced sample was PBMCs from blood, taken 14 to 15 days before vaccination. The TCR originated in a middle-aged man who received an inactivated influenza vaccine. As DNA, the CDR3 is TGTGCCATCGCCGACAGGGGAGAAGAGACCCAGTACTTC. Translation: CAIADRGEETQYF.